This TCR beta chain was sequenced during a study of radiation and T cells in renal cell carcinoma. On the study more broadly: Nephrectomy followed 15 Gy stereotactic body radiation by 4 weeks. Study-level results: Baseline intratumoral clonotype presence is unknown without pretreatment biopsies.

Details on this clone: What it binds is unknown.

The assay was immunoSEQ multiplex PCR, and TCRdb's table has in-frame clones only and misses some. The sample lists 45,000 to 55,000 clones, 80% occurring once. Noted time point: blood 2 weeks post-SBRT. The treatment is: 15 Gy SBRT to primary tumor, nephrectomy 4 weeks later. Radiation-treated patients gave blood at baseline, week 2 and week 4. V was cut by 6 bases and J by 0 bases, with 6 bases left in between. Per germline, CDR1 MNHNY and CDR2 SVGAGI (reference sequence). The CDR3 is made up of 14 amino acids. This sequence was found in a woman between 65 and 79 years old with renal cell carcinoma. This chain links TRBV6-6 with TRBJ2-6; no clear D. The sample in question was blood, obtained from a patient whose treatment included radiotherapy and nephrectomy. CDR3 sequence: CASSYLSGANVLTF. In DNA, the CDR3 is TGTGCCAGCAGCTACCTCTCTGGGGCCAACGTCCTGACTTTC.